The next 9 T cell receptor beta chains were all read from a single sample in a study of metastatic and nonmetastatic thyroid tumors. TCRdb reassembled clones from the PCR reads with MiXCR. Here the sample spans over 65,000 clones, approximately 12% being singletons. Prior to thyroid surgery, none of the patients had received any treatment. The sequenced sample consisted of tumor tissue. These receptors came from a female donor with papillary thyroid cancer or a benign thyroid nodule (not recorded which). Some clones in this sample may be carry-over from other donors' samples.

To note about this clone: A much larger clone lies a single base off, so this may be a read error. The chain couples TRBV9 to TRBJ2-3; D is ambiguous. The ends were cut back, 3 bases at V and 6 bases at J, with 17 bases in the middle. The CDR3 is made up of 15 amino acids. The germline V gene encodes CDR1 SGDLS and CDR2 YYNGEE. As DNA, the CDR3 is TGTGCCAGCAGCGCCATCCTAGGTCTCGGCGATACGCAGTATTTT. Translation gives CASSAILGLGDTQYF.

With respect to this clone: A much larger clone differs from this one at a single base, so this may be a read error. The CDR3 loop reads CASRLPGRGTDTQYF. In DNA form, the CDR3 reads TGCGCCAGCAGGCTCCCAGGGAGAGGCACAGATACGCAGTATTTT. The rearrangement uses TRBV10-1 and TRBJ2-3, with D perhaps being TRBD1 or TRBD2 (5 bases each). This CDR3 comprises 15 residues. Germline CDR1 and CDR2: WNHNN and SYGVQD (reference sequence). The germline V and J ends were trimmed by 6 bases and 1 base, with 14 bases remaining between them.

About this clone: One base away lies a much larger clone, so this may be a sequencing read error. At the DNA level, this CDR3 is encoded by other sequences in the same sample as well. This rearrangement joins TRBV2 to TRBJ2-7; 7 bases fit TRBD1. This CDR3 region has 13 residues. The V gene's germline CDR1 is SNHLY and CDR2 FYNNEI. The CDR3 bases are TGTGCTAGCTCCGGACAGGCACGTGGCGAGCAGTACTTC. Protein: CASSGQARGEQYF.

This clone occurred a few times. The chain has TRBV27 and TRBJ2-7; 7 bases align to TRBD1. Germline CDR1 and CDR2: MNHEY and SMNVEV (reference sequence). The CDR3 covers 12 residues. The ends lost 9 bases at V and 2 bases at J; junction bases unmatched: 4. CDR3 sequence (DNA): TGTGCCAGTTGGGACAGCCCCTACGAGCAGTACTTC. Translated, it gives CASWDSPYEQYF.

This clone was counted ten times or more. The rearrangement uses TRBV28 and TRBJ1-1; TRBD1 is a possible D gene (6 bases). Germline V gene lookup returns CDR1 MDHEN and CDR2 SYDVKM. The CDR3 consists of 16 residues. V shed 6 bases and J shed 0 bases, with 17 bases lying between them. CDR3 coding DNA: TGTGCCAGCAGAAGGATAGGGGGATCAATGAACACTGAAGCTTTCTTT. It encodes CASRRIGGSMNTEAFF. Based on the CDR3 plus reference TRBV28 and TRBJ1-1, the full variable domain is DVKVTQSSRYLVKRTGEKVFLECVQDMDHENMFWYRQDPGLGLRLIYFSYDVKMKEKGDIPEGYSVSREKKERFSLILESASTNQTSMYLCASRRIGGSMNTEAFFGQGTRLTVV.

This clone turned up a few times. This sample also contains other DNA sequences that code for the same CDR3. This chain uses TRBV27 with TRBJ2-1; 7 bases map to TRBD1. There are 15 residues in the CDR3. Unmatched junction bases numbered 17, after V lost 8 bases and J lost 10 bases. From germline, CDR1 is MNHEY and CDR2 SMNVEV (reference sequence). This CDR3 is CASSEGAFPGGEQFF. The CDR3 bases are TGTGCCAGCTCAGAGGGGGCATTCCCGGGTGGGGAGCAGTTCTTC.

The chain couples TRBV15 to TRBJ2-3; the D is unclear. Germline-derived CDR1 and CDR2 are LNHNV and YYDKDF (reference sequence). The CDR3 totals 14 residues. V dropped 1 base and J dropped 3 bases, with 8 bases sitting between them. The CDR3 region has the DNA TGTGCCACCAGCAGAGGTGGTGGGACAGATACGCAGTATTTT. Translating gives CATSRGGGTDTQYF.

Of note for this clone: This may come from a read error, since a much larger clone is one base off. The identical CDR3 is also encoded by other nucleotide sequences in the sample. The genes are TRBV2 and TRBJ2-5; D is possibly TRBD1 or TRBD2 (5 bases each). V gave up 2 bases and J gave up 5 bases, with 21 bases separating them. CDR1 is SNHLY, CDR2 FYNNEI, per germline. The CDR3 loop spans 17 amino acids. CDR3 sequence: CASSESVSGRASETQYF. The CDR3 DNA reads TGTGCCAGCAGTGAATCTGTGAGCGGCAGGGCCTCGGAGACCCAGTACTTC.

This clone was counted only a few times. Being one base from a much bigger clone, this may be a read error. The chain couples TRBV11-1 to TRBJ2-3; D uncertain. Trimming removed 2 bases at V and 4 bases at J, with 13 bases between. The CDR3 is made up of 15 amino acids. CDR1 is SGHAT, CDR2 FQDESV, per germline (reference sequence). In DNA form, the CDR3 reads TGTGCCAGCAGCTTACTGGGGTCCAGTGCAGATACGCAGTATTTT. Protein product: CASSLLGSSADTQYF.